The sequence of this T cell receptor beta chain was determined in a study of CD8 T cells in Susac syndrome. Study at large: Of the sequenced Susac syndrome patients, five or six had active disease and roughly eight were in remission. Study-level points and caveats: The number of Susac-specific public clones found was sixteen in total CD8+ repertoires and a few in CD8+ TEMRA repertoires. Among active patients and in TEMRA cells, CD8+ clonal expansion in Susac reached its peak.

A quantity of about 0.5 to 1 ug RNA underwent reverse transcription using random hexamers. The immunoSEQ assay covered 54 Vbeta and 13 Jbeta segments for CDR3. One entry per CDR3 protein results from TCRdb running MiXCR on the immunoSEQ multiplex PCR reads. This table holds around 80,000 distinct CDR3 sequences, approximately 94% found once. This clonotype appeared once. Its antigen is currently unknown. Trimming took off 7 bases at V and 1 base at J, with 20 bases between the two ends. There are 16 residues in the CDR3. The V gene's germline CDR1 is SGHNT and CDR2 YYREEE (reference sequence). The chain has TRBV5-4 and TRBJ1-1; maybe TRBD1 (5 bases). The sequenced sample was CD8+ T cells from PBMCs. The TCR comes from a human donor with Susac syndrome. The CDR3 region is CASPPDGGVGNTEAFF. CDR3 coding DNA: TGTGCCAGCCCCCCCGACGGGGGAGTTGGGAACACTGAAGCTTTCTTT.